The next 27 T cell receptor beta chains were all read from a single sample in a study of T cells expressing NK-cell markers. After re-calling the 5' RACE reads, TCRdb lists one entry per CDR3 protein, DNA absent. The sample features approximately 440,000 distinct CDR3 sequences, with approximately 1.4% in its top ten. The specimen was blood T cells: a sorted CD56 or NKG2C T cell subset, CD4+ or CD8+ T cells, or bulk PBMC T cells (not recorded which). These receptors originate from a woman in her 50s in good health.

The CDR3 loop is CSARDSGPGELFF. The chain recombines TRBV20-1 with TRBJ2-2. The CDR3 has 13 residues. Germline CDR1 reads DFQATT; CDR2 reads SNEGSKA (reference sequence).

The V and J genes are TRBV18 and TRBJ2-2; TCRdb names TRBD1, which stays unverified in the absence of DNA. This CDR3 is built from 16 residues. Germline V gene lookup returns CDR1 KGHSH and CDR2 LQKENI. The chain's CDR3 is CASSPLTGSDTGELFF. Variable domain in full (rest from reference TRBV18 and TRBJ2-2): NAGVMQNPRHLVRRRGQEARLRCSPMKGHSHVYWYRQLPEEGLKFMVYLQKENIIDESGMPKERFSAEFPKEGPSILRIQQVVRGDSAAYFCASSPLTGSDTGELFFGEGSRLTVL.

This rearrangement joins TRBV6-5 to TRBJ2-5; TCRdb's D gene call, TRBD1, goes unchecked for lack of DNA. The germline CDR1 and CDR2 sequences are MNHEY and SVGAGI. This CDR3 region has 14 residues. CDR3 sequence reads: CASREGAARETQYF.

This CDR3 is CASSPRASKGRADTQYF. The chain has TRBV5-5 and TRBJ2-3; TCRdb proposes TRBD2, but this gene call is untestable without DNA. Germline lookup yields CDR1 SGHKS and CDR2 YYEKEE (reference sequence). This CDR3 region has 17 residues.

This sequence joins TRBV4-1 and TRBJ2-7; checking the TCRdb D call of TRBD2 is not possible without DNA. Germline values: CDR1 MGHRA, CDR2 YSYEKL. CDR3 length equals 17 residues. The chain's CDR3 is CASSQTGTSGSKYEQYF.

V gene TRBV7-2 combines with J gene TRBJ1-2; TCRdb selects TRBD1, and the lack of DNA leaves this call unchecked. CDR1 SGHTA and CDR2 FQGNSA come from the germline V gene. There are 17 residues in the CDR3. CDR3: CASSVSPSGVEWDGYTF.

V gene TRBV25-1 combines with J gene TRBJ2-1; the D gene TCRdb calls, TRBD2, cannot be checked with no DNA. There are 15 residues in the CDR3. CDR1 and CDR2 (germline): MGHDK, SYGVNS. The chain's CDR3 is CASTGGPLSYNEQFF.

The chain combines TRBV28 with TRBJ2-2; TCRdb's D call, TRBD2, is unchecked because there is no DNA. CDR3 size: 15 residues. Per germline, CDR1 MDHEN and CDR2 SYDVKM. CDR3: CASSSSPRNTGELFF.

The CDR3: CASSLIRVGHEQYF. The chain recombines TRBV28 with TRBJ2-7; TCRdb returns TRBD2, unconfirmable since there is no DNA. This CDR3 region has 14 residues. The germline V gene encodes CDR1 MDHEN and CDR2 SYDVKM. Full variable domain (rest looked up from reference TRBV28 and TRBJ2-7): DVKVTQSSRYLVKRTGEKVFLECVQDMDHENMFWYRQDPGLGLRLIYFSYDVKMKEKGDIPEGYSVSREKKERFSLILESASTNQTSMYLCASSLIRVGHEQYFGPGTRLTVT.

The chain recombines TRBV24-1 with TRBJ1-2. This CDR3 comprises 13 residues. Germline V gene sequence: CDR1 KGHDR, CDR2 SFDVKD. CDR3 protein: CATSEGKGYGYTF.

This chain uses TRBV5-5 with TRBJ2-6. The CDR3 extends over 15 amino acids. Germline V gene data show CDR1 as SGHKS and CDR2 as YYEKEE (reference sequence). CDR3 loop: CASSLGGRGANVLTF. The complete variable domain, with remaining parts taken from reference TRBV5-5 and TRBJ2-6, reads DAGVTQSPTHLIKTRGQQVTLRCSPISGHKSVSWYQQVLGQGPQFIFQYYEKEERGRGNFPDRFSARQFPNYSSELNVNALLLGDSALYLCASSLGGRGANVLTFGAGSRLTVL.

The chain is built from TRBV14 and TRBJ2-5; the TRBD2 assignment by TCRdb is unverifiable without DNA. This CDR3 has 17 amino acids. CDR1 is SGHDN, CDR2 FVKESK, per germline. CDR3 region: CASSQDSPQAGQETQYF.

The CDR3 protein is CASSSRAPDLDTQYF. The rearrangement uses TRBV11-2 and TRBJ2-3; TCRdb returns TRBD1, unconfirmable since there is no DNA. There are 15 residues in the CDR3. The germline gives CDR1 SGHAT, CDR2 FQNNGV.

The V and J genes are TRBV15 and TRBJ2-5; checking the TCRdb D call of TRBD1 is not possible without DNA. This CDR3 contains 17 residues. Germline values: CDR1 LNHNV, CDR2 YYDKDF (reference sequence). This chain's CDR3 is CATSRGPRGRGQETQYF.

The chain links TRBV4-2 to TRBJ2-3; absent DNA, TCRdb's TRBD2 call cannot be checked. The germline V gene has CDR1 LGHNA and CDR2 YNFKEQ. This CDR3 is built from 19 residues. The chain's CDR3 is CASSQEGVGLAGLTDTQYF.

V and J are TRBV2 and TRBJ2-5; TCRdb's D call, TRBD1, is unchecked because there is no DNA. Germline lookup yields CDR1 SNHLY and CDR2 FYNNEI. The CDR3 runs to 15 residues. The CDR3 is CASSAPGTRGETQYF.

The CDR3 is CATSDRLAGGPVQQFF. The chain has TRBV24-1 and TRBJ2-1; TCRdb selects TRBD2, and the lack of DNA leaves this call unchecked. CDR1 and CDR2 (germline): KGHDR, SFDVKD. This CDR3 contains 16 residues.

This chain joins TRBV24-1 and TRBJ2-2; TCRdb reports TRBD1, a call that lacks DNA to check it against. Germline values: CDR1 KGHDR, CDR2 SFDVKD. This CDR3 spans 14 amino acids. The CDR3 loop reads CATTDRINTGELFF.

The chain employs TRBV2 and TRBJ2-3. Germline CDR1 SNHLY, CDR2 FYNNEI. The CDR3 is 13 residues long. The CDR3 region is CASSVWSTDTQYF.

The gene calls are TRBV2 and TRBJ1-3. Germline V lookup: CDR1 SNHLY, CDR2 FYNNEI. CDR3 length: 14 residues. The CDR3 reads CASSPDLSGNTIYF.

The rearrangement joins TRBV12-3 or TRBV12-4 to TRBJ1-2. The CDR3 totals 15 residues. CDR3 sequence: CASTINLRVPYGYTF.

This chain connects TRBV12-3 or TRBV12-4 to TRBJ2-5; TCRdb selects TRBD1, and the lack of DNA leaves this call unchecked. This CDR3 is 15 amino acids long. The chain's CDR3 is CASSPRNGSGETQYF.

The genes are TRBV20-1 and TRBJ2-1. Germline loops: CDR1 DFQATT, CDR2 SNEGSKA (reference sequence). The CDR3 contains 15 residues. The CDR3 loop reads CSARDIPRALNEQFF.

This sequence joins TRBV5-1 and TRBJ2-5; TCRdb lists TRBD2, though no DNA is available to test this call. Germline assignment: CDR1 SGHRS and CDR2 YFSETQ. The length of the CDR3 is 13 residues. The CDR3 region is CASSLGTSQTQYF.

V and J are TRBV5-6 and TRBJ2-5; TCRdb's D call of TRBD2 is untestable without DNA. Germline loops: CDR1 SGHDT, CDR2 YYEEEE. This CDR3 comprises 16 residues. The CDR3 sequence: CASSLVSGTSGETQYF.

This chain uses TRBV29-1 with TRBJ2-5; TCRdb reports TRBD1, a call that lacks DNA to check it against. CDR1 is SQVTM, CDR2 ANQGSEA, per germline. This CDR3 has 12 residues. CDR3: CSQRGQGETQYF.

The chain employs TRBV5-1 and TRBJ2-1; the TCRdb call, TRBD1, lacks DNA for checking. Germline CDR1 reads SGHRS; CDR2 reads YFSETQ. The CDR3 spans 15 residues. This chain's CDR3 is CASSPLLDSYNEQFF.